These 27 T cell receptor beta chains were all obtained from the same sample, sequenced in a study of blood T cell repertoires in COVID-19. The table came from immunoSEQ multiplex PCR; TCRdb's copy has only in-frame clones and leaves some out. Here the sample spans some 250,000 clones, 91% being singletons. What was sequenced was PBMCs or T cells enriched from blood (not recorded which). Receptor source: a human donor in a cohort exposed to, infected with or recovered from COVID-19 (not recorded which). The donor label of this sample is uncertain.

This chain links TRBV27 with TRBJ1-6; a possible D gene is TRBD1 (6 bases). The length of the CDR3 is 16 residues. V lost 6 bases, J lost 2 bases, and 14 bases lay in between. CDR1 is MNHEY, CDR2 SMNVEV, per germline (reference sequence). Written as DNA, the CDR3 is TGTGCCAGCAGGCACAGGGAAGGACCCTATAATTCACCCCTCCACTTT. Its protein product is CASRHREGPYNSPLHF.

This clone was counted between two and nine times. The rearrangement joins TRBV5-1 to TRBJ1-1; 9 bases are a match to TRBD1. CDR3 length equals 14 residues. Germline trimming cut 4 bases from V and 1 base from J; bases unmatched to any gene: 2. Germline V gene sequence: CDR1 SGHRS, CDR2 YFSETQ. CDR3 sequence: CASSPTGGNTEAFF. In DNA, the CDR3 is TGCGCCAGCAGCCCGACAGGGGGGAACACTGAAGCTTTCTTT.

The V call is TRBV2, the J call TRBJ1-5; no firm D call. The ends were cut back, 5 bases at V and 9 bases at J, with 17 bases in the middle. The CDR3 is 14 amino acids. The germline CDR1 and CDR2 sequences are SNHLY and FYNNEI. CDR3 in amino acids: CASSPTGVLLPQHF. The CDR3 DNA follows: TGTGCCAGCAGTCCCACGGGAGTCCTTTTGCCCCAGCATTTT.

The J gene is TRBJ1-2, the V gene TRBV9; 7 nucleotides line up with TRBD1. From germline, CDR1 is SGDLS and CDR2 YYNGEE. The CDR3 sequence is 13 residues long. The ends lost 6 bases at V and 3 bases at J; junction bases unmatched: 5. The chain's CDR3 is CASTIGGDYGYTF. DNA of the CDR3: TGTGCCAGCACCATAGGGGGCGACTATGGCTACACCTTC.

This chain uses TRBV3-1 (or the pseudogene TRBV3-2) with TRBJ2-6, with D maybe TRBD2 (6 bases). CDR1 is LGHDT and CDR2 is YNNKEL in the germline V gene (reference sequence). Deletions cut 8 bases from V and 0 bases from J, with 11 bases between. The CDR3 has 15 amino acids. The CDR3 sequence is CASGTSDSGANVLTF. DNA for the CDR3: TGTGCCAGCGGGACTTCAGACTCTGGGGCCAACGTCCTGACTTTC.

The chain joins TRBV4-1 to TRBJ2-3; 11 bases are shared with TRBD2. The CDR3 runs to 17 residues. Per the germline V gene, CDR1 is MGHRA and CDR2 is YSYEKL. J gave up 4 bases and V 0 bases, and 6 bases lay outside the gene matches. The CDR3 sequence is CASSQETSGVVSDTQYF. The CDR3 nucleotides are TGCGCCAGCAGCCAAGAGACTAGCGGGGTGGTTTCAGATACGCAGTATTTT.

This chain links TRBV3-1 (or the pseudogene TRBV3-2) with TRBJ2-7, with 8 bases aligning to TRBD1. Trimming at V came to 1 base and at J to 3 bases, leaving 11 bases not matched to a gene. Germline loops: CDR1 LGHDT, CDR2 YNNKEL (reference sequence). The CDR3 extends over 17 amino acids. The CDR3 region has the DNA TGTGCCAGCAGCCAAGGAAGGTGGTTACAGGGGGACTACGAGCAGTACTTC. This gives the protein CASSQGRWLQGDYEQYF.

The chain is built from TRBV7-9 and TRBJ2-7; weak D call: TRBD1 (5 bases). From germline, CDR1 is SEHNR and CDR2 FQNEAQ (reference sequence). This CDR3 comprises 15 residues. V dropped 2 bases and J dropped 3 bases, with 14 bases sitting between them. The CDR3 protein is CASSLPGFEGYEQYF. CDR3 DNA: TGTGCCAGCAGCTTACCAGGGTTCGAAGGCTACGAGCAGTACTTC.

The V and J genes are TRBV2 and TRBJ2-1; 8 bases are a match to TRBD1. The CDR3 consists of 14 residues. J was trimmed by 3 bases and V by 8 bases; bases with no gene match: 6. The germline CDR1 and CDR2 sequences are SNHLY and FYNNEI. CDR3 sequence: CASVNDRGYNEQFF. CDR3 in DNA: TGTGCCAGCGTAAATGACAGGGGCTACAATGAGCAGTTCTTC.

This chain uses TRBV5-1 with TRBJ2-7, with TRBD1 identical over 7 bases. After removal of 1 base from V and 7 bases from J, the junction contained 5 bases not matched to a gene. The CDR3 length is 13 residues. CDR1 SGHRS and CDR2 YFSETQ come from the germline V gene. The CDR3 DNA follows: TGCGCCAGCAGCTTGATGGCAGGGGGAGAGCAGTACTTC. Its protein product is CASSLMAGGEQYF.

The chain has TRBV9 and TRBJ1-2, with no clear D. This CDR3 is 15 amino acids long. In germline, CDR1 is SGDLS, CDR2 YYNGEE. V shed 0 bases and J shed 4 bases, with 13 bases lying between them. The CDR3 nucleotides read TGTGCCAGCAGCGTAGGGAGGGCGCGGAGCTATGGCTACACCTTC. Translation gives CASSVGRARSYGYTF.

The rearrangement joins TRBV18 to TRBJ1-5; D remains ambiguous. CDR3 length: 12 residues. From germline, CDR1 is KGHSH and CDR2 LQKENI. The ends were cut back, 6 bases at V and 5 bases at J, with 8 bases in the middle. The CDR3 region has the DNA TGTGCCAGCTCCCTCAGTGATCAGCCCCAGCATTTT. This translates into CASSLSDQPQHF. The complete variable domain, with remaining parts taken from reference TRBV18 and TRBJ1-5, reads NAGVMQNPRHLVRRRGQEARLRCSPMKGHSHVYWYRQLPEEGLKFMVYLQKENIIDESGMPKERFSAEFPKEGPSILRIQQVVRGDSAAYFCASSLSDQPQHFGDGTRLSIL.

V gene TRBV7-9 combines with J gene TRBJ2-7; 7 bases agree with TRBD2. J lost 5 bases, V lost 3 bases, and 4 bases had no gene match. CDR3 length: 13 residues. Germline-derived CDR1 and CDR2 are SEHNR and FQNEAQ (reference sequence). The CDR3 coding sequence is TGTGCCAGCAGCTTCGGGAGGATCAACGAGCAGTACTTC. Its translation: CASSFGRINEQYF.

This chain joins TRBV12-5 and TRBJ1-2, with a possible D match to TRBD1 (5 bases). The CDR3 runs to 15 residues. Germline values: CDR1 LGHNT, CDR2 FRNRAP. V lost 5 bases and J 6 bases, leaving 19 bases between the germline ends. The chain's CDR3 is CASGATGFLRHGYTF. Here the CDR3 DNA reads TGTGCTAGTGGTGCTACAGGTTTCTTACGCCATGGCTACACCTTC. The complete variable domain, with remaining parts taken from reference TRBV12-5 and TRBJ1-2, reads DARVTQTPRHKVTEMGQEVTMRCQPILGHNTVFWYRQTMMQGLELLAYFRNRAPLDDSGMPKDRFSAEMPDATLATLKIQPSEPRDSAVYFCASGATGFLRHGYTFGSGTRLTVV.

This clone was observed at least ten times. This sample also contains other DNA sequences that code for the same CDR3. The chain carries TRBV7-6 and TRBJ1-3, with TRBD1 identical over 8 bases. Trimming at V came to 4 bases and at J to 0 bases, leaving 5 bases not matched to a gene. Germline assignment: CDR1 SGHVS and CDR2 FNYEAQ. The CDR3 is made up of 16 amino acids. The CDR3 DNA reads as TGTGCCAGCAGCTCCCCGGGACAGGACTCTGGAAACACCATATATTTT. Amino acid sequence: CASSSPGQDSGNTIYF.

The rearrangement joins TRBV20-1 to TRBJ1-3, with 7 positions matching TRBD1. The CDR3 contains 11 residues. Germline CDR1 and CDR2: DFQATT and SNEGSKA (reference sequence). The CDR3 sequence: CSTGAGNTIYF. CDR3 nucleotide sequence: TGCTCAACAGGGGCGGGAAACACCATATATTTT.

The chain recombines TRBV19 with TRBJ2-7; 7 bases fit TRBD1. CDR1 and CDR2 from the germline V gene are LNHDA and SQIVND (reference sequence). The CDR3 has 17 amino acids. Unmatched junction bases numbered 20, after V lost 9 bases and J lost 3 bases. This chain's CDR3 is CASRRLKGQRYYYEQYF. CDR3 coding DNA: TGTGCCAGCCGAAGGCTCAAGGGACAGAGATATTACTACGAGCAGTACTTC.

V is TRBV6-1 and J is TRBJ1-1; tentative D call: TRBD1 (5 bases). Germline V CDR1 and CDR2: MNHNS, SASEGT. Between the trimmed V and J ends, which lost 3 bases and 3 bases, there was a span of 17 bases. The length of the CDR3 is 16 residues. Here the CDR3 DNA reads TGTGCCAGCAGTGACGGGGGGGGACCCAGGGACACTGAAGCTTTCTTT. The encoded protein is CASSDGGGPRDTEAFF.

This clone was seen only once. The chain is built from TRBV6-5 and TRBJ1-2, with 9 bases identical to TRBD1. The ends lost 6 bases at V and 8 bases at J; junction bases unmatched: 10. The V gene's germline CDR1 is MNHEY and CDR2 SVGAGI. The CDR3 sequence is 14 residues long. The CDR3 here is CASRNRDRAGGYTF. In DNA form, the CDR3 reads TGTGCCAGCAGAAACCGGGACAGGGCCGGCGGCTACACCTTC.

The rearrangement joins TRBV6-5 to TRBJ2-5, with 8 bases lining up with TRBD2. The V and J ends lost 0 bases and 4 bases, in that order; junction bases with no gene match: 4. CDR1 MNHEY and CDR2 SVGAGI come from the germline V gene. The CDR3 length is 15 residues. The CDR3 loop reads CASSYSPGGGETQYF. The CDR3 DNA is TGTGCCAGCAGTTACTCGCCGGGAGGGGGAGAGACCCAGTACTTC.

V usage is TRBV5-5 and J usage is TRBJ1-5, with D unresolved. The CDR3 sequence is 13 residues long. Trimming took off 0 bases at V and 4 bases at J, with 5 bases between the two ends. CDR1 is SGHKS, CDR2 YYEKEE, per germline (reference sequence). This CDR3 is CASSLAQNQPQHF. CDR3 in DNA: TGTGCCAGCAGCTTGGCGCAGAATCAGCCCCAGCATTTT.

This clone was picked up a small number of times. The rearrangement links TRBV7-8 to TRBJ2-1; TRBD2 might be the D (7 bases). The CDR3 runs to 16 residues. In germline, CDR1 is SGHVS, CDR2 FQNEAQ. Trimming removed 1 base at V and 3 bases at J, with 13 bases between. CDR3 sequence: CASSLVPGGLYNEQFF. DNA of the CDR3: TGTGCCAGCAGCTTAGTGCCGGGGGGCCTCTACAATGAGCAGTTCTTC.

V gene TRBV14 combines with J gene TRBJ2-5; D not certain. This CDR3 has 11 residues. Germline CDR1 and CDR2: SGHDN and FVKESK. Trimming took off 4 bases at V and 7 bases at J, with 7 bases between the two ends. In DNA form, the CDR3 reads TGTGCCAGCAGCCTCCTAGGGACCCAGTACTTC. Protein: CASSLLGTQYF.

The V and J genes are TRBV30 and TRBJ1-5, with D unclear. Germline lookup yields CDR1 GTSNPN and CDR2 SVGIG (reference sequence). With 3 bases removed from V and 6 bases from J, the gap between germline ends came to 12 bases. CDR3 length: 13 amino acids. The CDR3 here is CAWSVDSSQPQHF. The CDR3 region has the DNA TGTGCCTGGAGCGTCGACTCAAGTCAGCCCCAGCATTTT.

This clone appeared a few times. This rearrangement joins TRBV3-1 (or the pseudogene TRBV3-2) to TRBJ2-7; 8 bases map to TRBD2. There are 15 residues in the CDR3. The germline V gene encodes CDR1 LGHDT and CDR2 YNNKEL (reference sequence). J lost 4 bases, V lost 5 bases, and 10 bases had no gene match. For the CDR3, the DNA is TGTGCCAGCAGCTCTCGCTGGACTAGCAATTACGAGCAGTACTTC. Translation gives CASSSRWTSNYEQYF.

The CDR3 bases are TGTGCCAGCAGCTTGGTCGGATTGATAGCGGGGGAACATATCCAAGAGACCCAGTACTTC. This translates into CASSLVGLIAGEHIQETQYF. The rearrangement links TRBV5-5 to TRBJ2-5; 9 bases line up with TRBD2. CDR1 is SGHKS and CDR2 is YYEKEE in the germline V gene (reference sequence). The CDR3 is made up of 20 amino acids. Trimming removed 0 bases from V and 1 base from J; junction bases left unmatched: 16.

This chain's CDR3 is CASSLDLRDHGYTF. The CDR3 DNA sequence: TGTGCCAGCAGCTTAGACTTGAGGGATCATGGCTACACCTTC. The chain is built from TRBV7-2 and TRBJ1-2, with no clear D. Germline-derived CDR1 and CDR2 are SGHTA and FQGNSA. V was pared by 1 base and J by 6 bases, with 12 bases between. The CDR3 has 14 amino acids.